A selection of T cell receptor beta chains follows, all from one sample in a study of blood T cell repertoires in COVID-19. Method: immunoSEQ multiplex PCR; TCRdb's copy keeps in-frame clones and lacks some. Altogether 150,000 to 200,000 clones are present, around 77% being singletons, with the ten largest covering about 6.8%. Material for sequencing was peripheral blood. The receptor source for this set is a man aged 70 or older with active or convalescent COVID-19. The CDR3 runs from the conserved cysteine through the conserved F or W. A D gene is named only where the DNA matches it firmly. Some rows mark clone size as missing; the rest say once, few, many or name a class of expanded clone.

V gene: TRBV10-3; clone size: NA; J gene: TRBJ2-2; D gene: TRBD1; CDR3 protein: CAILLQGSGELFF; CDR3 DNA: TGTGCCATCCTTTTACAGGGGTCCGGGGAGCTGTTTTTT
V gene: TRBV6-2/TRBV6-3; clone size: NA; J gene: TRBJ2-3; D gene: NA; CDR3 protein: CASTPSGLDTQYF; CDR3 DNA: TGTGCCAGCACCCCGTCGGGATTGGATACGCAGTATTTT
V gene: TRBV27; clone size: NA; J gene: TRBJ2-1; D gene: TRBD1; CDR3 protein: CASSLGQGAYNEQFF; CDR3 DNA: TGTGCCAGCAGTTTAGGACAGGGGGCCTACAATGAGCAGTTCTTC
V gene: TRBV10-3; clone size: NA; J gene: TRBJ2-2; D gene: TRBD1; CDR3 protein: CAISESQGVYTGELFF; CDR3 DNA: TGTGCCATCAGTGAGTCACAGGGGGTATACACCGGGGAGCTGTTTTTT
V gene: TRBV7-8; clone size: NA; J gene: TRBJ2-1; D gene: TRBD2; CDR3 protein: CASSLALSGRRYNEQFF; CDR3 DNA: TGTGCCAGCAGCTTAGCGCTGAGCGGGAGACGTTACAATGAGCAGTTCTTC
V gene: TRBV5-1; clone size: NA; J gene: TRBJ2-1; D gene: TRBD1; CDR3 protein: CASSDQGENEQFF; CDR3 DNA: TGCGCCAGCAGCGACCAGGGGGAGAATGAGCAGTTCTTC
V gene: TRBV18; clone size: NA; J gene: TRBJ1-1; D gene: TRBD1; CDR3 protein: CASSGTGRDTEAFF; CDR3 DNA: TGTGCCAGCTCAGGGACAGGGAGAGACACTGAAGCTTTCTTT
V gene: TRBV7-3; clone size: NA; J gene: TRBJ2-1; D gene: TRBD2; CDR3 protein: CASSLGLAGGFKGLFF; CDR3 DNA: TGTGCCAGCAGCTTAGGACTAGCGGGAGGGTTTAAAGGTTTGTTCTTC
V gene: TRBV4-2; clone size: once; J gene: TRBJ1-1; D gene: NA; CDR3 protein: CASSQADTEAFF; CDR3 DNA: TGTGCCAGCAGCCAAGCTGACACTGAAGCTTTCTTT
V gene: TRBV30; clone size: NA; J gene: TRBJ2-2; D gene: TRBD1; CDR3 protein: CAWSVMGQGDPNTGELFF; CDR3 DNA: TGTGCCTGGAGTGTAATGGGACAGGGGGACCCGAACACCGGGGAGCTGTTTTTT
V gene: TRBV9; clone size: NA; J gene: TRBJ1-1; D gene: TRBD1; CDR3 protein: CASSRQGHRTEAFF; CDR3 DNA: TGTGCCAGCAGTAGACAGGGGCACCGCACTGAAGCTTTCTTT
V gene: TRBV19; clone size: NA; J gene: TRBJ1-1; D gene: TRBD1; CDR3 protein: CASSPTGGSTEAFF; CDR3 DNA: TGTGCCAGTAGCCCGACAGGGGGTAGCACTGAAGCTTTCTTT
V gene: TRBV5-1; clone size: NA; J gene: TRBJ2-1; D gene: TRBD2; CDR3 protein: CASSLALAGANEQFF; CDR3 DNA: TGCGCCAGCAGCTTGGCTTTAGCGGGAGCCAATGAGCAGTTCTTC
V gene: TRBV12-3/TRBV12-4; clone size: NA; J gene: TRBJ1-5; D gene: NA; CDR3 protein: CASSLGARAQHF; CDR3 DNA: TGTGCCAGCAGTTTGGGAGCGAGGGCCCAGCATTTT
V gene: TRBV28; clone size: NA; J gene: TRBJ2-3; D gene: TRBD1; CDR3 protein: CASSEVTGEDADTQYF; CDR3 DNA: TGTGCCAGCAGTGAAGTGACAGGGGAGGATGCAGATACGCAGTATTTT
V gene: TRBV5-1; clone size: NA; J gene: TRBJ2-7; D gene: TRBD1; CDR3 protein: CASSLGQGSSSYEQYF; CDR3 DNA: TGCGCCAGCAGCTTGGGACAGGGAAGCAGCTCCTACGAGCAGTACTTC
V gene: TRBV18; clone size: NA; J gene: TRBJ2-5; D gene: NA; CDR3 protein: CASSPARQETQYF; CDR3 DNA: TGTGCCAGCTCACCGGCCAGGCAAGAGACCCAGTACTTC
V gene: TRBV13; clone size: NA; J gene: TRBJ2-5; D gene: TRBD2; CDR3 protein: CASSPRGLAKETQYF; CDR3 DNA: TGTGCCAGCAGCCCCCGGGGACTAGCAAAAGAGACCCAGTACTTC
V gene: TRBV4-1; clone size: NA; J gene: TRBJ1-5; D gene: NA; CDR3 protein: CASSQGGPGGSGKPQHF; CDR3 DNA: TGCGCCAGCAGCCAAGGGGGTCCGGGGGGTTCGGGAAAGCCCCAGCATTTT
V gene: TRBV10-2; clone size: NA; J gene: TRBJ2-5; D gene: NA; CDR3 protein: CASSTGLGWQETQYF; CDR3 DNA: TGCGCCAGCAGTACAGGGCTTGGCTGGCAAGAGACCCAGTACTTC
V gene: TRBV7-2; clone size: NA; J gene: TRBJ1-6; D gene: TRBD1; CDR3 protein: CASGQGSDSPLHF; CDR3 DNA: TGTGCCAGCGGACAGGGTTCGGATTCACCCCTCCACTTT
V gene: TRBV9; clone size: NA; J gene: TRBJ2-1; D gene: TRBD2; CDR3 protein: CASSVDLAGGLREQFF; CDR3 DNA: TGTGCCAGCAGCGTAGATCTAGCGGGGGGGCTGAGGGAGCAGTTCTTC
V gene: TRBV20-1; clone size: NA; J gene: TRBJ2-3; D gene: NA; CDR3 protein: CSAANGDTQYF; CDR3 DNA: TGCAGTGCCGCGAATGGAGATACGCAGTATTTT
V gene: TRBV4-2; clone size: few; J gene: TRBJ1-6; D gene: NA; CDR3 protein: CASSQDQGREGSPLHF; CDR3 DNA: TGTGCCAGCAGCCAAGATCAGGGCAGGGAGGGTTCACCCCTCCACTTT
V gene: TRBV11-2; clone size: NA; J gene: TRBJ2-7; D gene: NA; CDR3 protein: CASTRTDRTYEQYF; CDR3 DNA: TGTGCCAGCACCCGTACGGACAGAACCTACGAGCAGTACTTC
V gene: TRBV7-7; clone size: NA; J gene: TRBJ2-5; D gene: NA; CDR3 protein: CASSRGTHGQETQYF; CDR3 DNA: TGTGCCAGCAGCCGTGGGACACACGGACAAGAGACCCAGTACTTC
V gene: TRBV12-3/TRBV12-4; clone size: NA; J gene: TRBJ2-7; D gene: NA; CDR3 protein: CASSLVTGNEQYF; CDR3 DNA: TGTGCCAGCAGTCTCGTCACAGGGAACGAGCAGTACTTC
V gene: TRBV6-2/TRBV6-3; clone size: few; J gene: TRBJ1-6; D gene: NA; CDR3 protein: CASSYADSSNSPLHF; CDR3 DNA: TGTGCCAGCAGTTACGCGGACAGCTCTAATTCACCCCTCCACTTT
V gene: TRBV2; clone size: NA; J gene: TRBJ1-1; D gene: NA; CDR3 protein: CASSDWGPGNTEAFF; CDR3 DNA: TGTGCCAGCAGTGACTGGGGGCCAGGGAACACTGAAGCTTTCTTT
V gene: TRBV30; clone size: NA; J gene: TRBJ1-1; D gene: NA; CDR3 protein: CACPGVGIDGAFF; CDR3 DNA: TGTGCCTGCCCAGGGGTCGGAATTGACGGAGCTTTCTTT
V gene: TRBV4-3; clone size: NA; J gene: TRBJ1-2; D gene: NA; CDR3 protein: CASSQETGGYTF; CDR3 DNA: TGCGCCAGCAGCCAAGAGACTGGAGGCTACACCTTC
V gene: TRBV11-2; clone size: few; J gene: TRBJ2-1; D gene: NA; CDR3 protein: CASSLEASEQFF; CDR3 DNA: TGTGCCAGCAGCTTAGAAGCGTCTGAGCAGTTCTTC
V gene: TRBV6-4; clone size: NA; J gene: TRBJ2-1; D gene: TRBD1; CDR3 protein: CASSPVGTGNNEQFF; CDR3 DNA: TGTGCCAGCTCCCCGGTGGGGACAGGGAACAATGAGCAGTTCTTC
V gene: TRBV6-5; clone size: once; J gene: TRBJ1-4; D gene: NA; CDR3 protein: CASSPKTGTNEKLFF; CDR3 DNA: TGTGCCAGCAGTCCGAAGACCGGGACTAATGAAAAACTGTTTTTT
V gene: TRBV6-1; clone size: NA; J gene: TRBJ2-7; D gene: NA; CDR3 protein: CASSERGYEQYF; CDR3 DNA: TGTGCCAGCAGTGAAAGGGGATACGAGCAGTACTTC
V gene: TRBV19; clone size: once; J gene: TRBJ1-2; D gene: NA; CDR3 protein: CASRFTDLYGYTF; CDR3 DNA: TGTGCCAGTAGATTTACAGACCTCTATGGCTACACCTTC
V gene: TRBV6-4; clone size: NA; J gene: TRBJ2-7; D gene: NA; CDR3 protein: CATPMTRKNGGSYEQYF; CDR3 DNA: TGTGCCACCCCGATGACGAGAAAGAACGGGGGCTCCTACGAGCAGTACTTC
V gene: TRBV5-1; clone size: NA; J gene: TRBJ2-7; D gene: NA; CDR3 protein: CASSLAGSPYEQYF; CDR3 DNA: TGCGCCAGCAGCTTGGCCGGGAGTCCCTACGAGCAGTACTTC
V gene: TRBV2; clone size: NA; J gene: TRBJ1-3; D gene: TRBD1; CDR3 protein: CASSPGTGRNTIYF; CDR3 DNA: TGTGCCAGCAGTCCCGGGACAGGGAGGAACACCATATATTTT
V gene: TRBV6-5; clone size: NA; J gene: TRBJ1-2; D gene: TRBD1; CDR3 protein: CASSYNFWTGSGYTF; CDR3 DNA: TGTGCCAGCAGTTACAACTTTTGGACAGGGTCCGGCTACACCTTC
V gene: TRBV6-4; clone size: NA; J gene: TRBJ2-5; D gene: TRBD2; CDR3 protein: CASSSWGLGSREGRETQYF; CDR3 DNA: TGTGCCAGCTCGAGCTGGGGTCTGGGATCGCGGGAGGGCCGGGAGACCCAGTACTTC